Shown below are 27 T cell receptor beta chains from a single sample sequenced in a study of blood T cell repertoires in COVID-19 (dated by TCRdb to about 2020). Library prep was done by the immunoSEQ multiplex PCR assay. The table was pulled from immuneACCESS by TCRdb, which kept in-frame rearrangements only. Such tables lose some clones; where checked, under half of the loss comes from unresolved V genes, and the rest has no known cause. A total of roughly 120,000 clones appear in this sample, 86% of them only once. Jointly, the top ten make up about 5.4% of the sample. Sequencing used peripheral blood. These receptor sequences come from a human donor in a cohort sampled during active COVID-19.

The CDR3 bases are TGTGCCAGCAGTTACAGGGGGGAGCAGTTCTTC. The encoded protein is CASSYRGEQFF. This chain connects TRBV6-2 or TRBV6-3 to TRBJ2-1; a weak D match, TRBD1 (6 bases). Germline V CDR1 and CDR2: MNHEY, SVGEGT. The V end lost 2 bases, the J end lost 10 bases, and 6 bases lay between the germline ends. The CDR3 has 11 amino acids.

This clone was counted a few times. The chain is built from TRBV2 and TRBJ2-1; 14 bases line up with TRBD2. J lost 13 bases, V lost 6 bases, and 11 bases had no gene match. CDR3 length: 15 residues. CDR1 SNHLY and CDR2 FYNNEI come from the germline V gene. The CDR3 is CASRAPGTSGGAQFF. In DNA form, the CDR3 reads TGTGCCAGCAGAGCACCCGGGACTAGCGGGGGTGCTCAGTTCTTC. Using reference TRBV2 and TRBJ2-1 for the parts outside the CDR3, the full variable domain is EPEVTQTPSHQVTQMGQEVILRCVPISNHLYFYWYRQILGQKVEFLVSFYNNEISEKSEIFDDQFSVERPDGSNFTLKIRSTKLEDSAMYFCASRAPGTSGGAQFFGPGTRLTVL.

The V and J genes are TRBV27 and TRBJ1-5, with 7 bases that match TRBD1. The V gene's germline CDR1 is MNHEY and CDR2 SMNVEV (reference sequence). J gave up 6 bases and V 5 bases, and 7 bases lay outside the gene matches. The CDR3 has 14 amino acids. The CDR3 loop reads CASSPRQGSQPQHF. CDR3 in DNA: TGTGCCAGCAGTCCAAGACAGGGTAGTCAGCCCCAGCATTTT.

In its sample, this clone was seen many times. The V and J genes are TRBV4-2 and TRBJ2-6; a possible D gene is TRBD1 (5 bases). Germline V CDR1 and CDR2: LGHNA, YNFKEQ. V was clipped by 2 bases and J by 4 bases, with 9 bases between them. The CDR3 is 15 amino acids. The CDR3 DNA reads TGTGCCAGCAGCCAACTATCAGGGGGGGCCAACGTCCTGACTTTC. It translates to CASSQLSGGANVLTF.

This rearrangement joins TRBV5-1 to TRBJ2-1; TRBD1 agrees at 8 bases. J gave up 7 bases and V 5 bases, and 8 bases lay outside the gene matches. Germline V CDR1 and CDR2: SGHRS, YFSETQ. This CDR3 spans 14 amino acids. CDR3 nucleotide sequence: TGCGCCAGCAGGCCGGAGACAGGGGCGAATGAGCAGTTCTTC. Translation gives CASRPETGANEQFF.

The V gene is TRBV7-9, the J gene TRBJ2-7, with 10 positions matching TRBD2. The CDR3 contains 15 residues. Germline V CDR1 and CDR2: SEHNR, FQNEAQ (reference sequence). The junction had 7 bases not matched to a gene; V was cut back by 5 bases and J by 3 bases. CDR3 coding DNA: TGTGCCAGCAGCCCAGACCCTAGCGGGAGCTACGAGCAGTACTTC. This gives the protein CASSPDPSGSYEQYF. Using reference TRBV7-9 and TRBJ2-7 for the parts outside the CDR3, the full variable domain is DTGVSQNPRHKITKRGQNVTFRCDPISEHNRLYWYRQTLGQGPEFLTYFQNEAQLEKSRLLSDRFSAERPKGSFSTLEIQRTEQGDSAMYLCASSPDPSGSYEQYFGPGTRLTVT.

The V call is TRBV19, the J call TRBJ2-1, with 11 nucleotides matching TRBD2. Germline CDR1 LNHDA, CDR2 SQIVND (reference sequence). The CDR3 contains 17 residues. V was pared by 3 bases and J by 4 bases, with 8 bases of the junction left unmatched. CDR3 region: CASSMASGRLGYNEQFF. DNA for the CDR3: TGTGCCAGTAGTATGGCTAGCGGGAGGCTAGGATACAATGAGCAGTTCTTC.

This clone has a single count. The J gene is TRBJ1-1, the V gene TRBV6-5; D may be TRBD1 (5 bases). Trimming took off 8 bases at V and 1 base at J, with 11 bases between the two ends. CDR1 MNHEY and CDR2 SVGAGI come from the germline V gene. This CDR3 comprises 13 residues. The CDR3 DNA is TGTGCCAGCGGGGCACACTCGAACACTGAAGCTTTCTTT. Translated, it gives CASGAHSNTEAFF.

This clone has a handful of counts. The chain is built from TRBV2 and TRBJ1-1; 7 nucleotides align to TRBD1. V dropped 5 bases and J dropped 0; count of bases not matched to a gene: 6. Germline CDR1 SNHLY, CDR2 FYNNEI. This CDR3 has 15 residues. Written as DNA, the CDR3 is TGTGCCAGCAGTATAGGGGGCCCTATGAACACTGAAGCTTTCTTT. Protein sequence: CASSIGGPMNTEAFF.

The rearrangement links TRBV30 to TRBJ1-3, with D unclear. Germline CDR1 and CDR2: GTSNPN and SVGIG (reference sequence). The CDR3 sequence is 16 residues long. The V end lost 2 bases, the J end lost 1 base, and 15 bases lay between the germline ends. The CDR3 DNA sequence: TGTGCCTGGAGTATAACCGCGCACTCTTCTGGAAACACCATATATTTT. Encoded protein: CAWSITAHSSGNTIYF.

For this clone: A read error may produce the germline difference seen at one junction end. The chain uses TRBV28 and TRBJ1-5, with D possibly being TRBD1 (6 bases). Germline-derived CDR1 and CDR2 are MDHEN and SYDVKM. The CDR3 loop spans 12 amino acids. CDR3 DNA sequence: TGTGCCAGCAGTTTACCCAGGGGCTCCAAGGATTTT. This encodes CASSLPRGSKDF. Drawing the rest from reference TRBV28 and TRBJ1-5, the complete variable domain is DVKVTQSSRYLVKRTGEKVFLECVQDMDHENMFWYRQDPGLGLRLIYFSYDVKMKEKGDIPEGYSVSREKKERFSLILESASTNQTSMYLCASSLPRGSKDFGDGTRLSIL.

The chain has TRBV7-9 and TRBJ1-4, with 8 nucleotides matching TRBD1. Germline-derived CDR1 and CDR2 are SEHNR and FQNEAQ (reference sequence). After removal of 5 bases from V and 4 bases from J, the junction contained 6 bases not matched to a gene. CDR3 length: 15 residues. CDR3: CASSPRTGSNEKLFF. The CDR3 nucleotides read TGTGCCAGCAGCCCTAGGACAGGGAGTAATGAAAAACTGTTTTTT.

The V call is TRBV7-2, the J call TRBJ1-4, with 9 bases that match TRBD1. The ends lost 5 bases at V and 6 bases at J; junction bases unmatched: 7. This CDR3 has 15 amino acids. CDR1 is SGHTA and CDR2 is FQGNSA in the germline V gene. This CDR3 is CASSPRDRAYEKLFF. CDR3 DNA sequence: TGTGCCAGCAGCCCCCGGGACAGGGCTTATGAAAAACTGTTTTTT.

For this clone: At one of its ends the junction is not consistent with the germline gene, which may arise from a read error. The chain links TRBV7-7 to TRBJ2-7, with TRBD1 identical over 7 bases. The CDR3 covers 13 residues. CDR1 is SSHAT and CDR2 is FNYEAQ in the germline V gene (reference sequence). The CDR3: CASSFQQGYEQYF. The DNA for the CDR3 is TGTGCTAGCAGCTTCCAACAGGGGTACGAGCAGTACTTC.

The chain joins TRBV18 to TRBJ1-2; D is uncertain. The CDR3 loop spans 12 amino acids. Trimming shortened V by 3 bases and J by 7 bases, and 9 bases separated the two germline ends. Germline CDR1 KGHSH, CDR2 LQKENI. CDR3 sequence: CASSPAEGGYTF. The CDR3 coding sequence is TGTGCCAGCTCACCGGCAGAGGGTGGCTACACCTTC. Full variable domain (missing parts from reference TRBV18 and TRBJ1-2): NAGVMQNPRHLVRRRGQEARLRCSPMKGHSHVYWYRQLPEEGLKFMVYLQKENIIDESGMPKERFSAEFPKEGPSILRIQQVVRGDSAAYFCASSPAEGGYTFGSGTRLTVV.

V usage is TRBV13 and J usage is TRBJ1-1; D ambiguous. The CDR3 is 16 amino acids. V lost 5 bases and J 0 bases, leaving 16 bases between the germline ends. The germline gives CDR1 PRHDT, CDR2 FYEKMQ (reference sequence). Here the CDR3 reads CASSLIPLSMNTEAFF. The DNA for the CDR3 is TGTGCCAGCAGCCTGATACCCCTATCCATGAACACTGAAGCTTTCTTT.

The chain is built from TRBV6-2 or TRBV6-3 and TRBJ2-7, with TRBD2 matching 7 bases. Germline CDR1 is MNHEY and CDR2 is SVGEGT. Trimming took 5 bases from V and 2 from J; bases not matched to a gene: 9. This CDR3 spans 15 amino acids. The CDR3 nucleotides read TGTGCCAGCAGTATAGCTAGCGGTTTAGCCTACGAGCAGTACTTC. It translates to CASSIASGLAYEQYF.

The chain couples TRBV14 to TRBJ2-1; D possibly corresponds to TRBD2 (5 bases). Per germline, CDR1 SGHDN and CDR2 FVKESK. V was pared by 5 bases and J by 8 bases, with 16 bases between. The CDR3 is 14 amino acids. CDR3 in amino acids: CASSYGKGVYEQFF. Here the CDR3 DNA reads TGTGCCAGCAGCTACGGGAAGGGTGTTTATGAGCAGTTCTTC.

V and J are TRBV28 and TRBJ2-2; tentative D call: TRBD1 (8 bases). Trimming shortened V by 6 bases and J by 1 base, and 15 bases separated the two germline ends. This CDR3 is 16 amino acids long. Looked up from germline, CDR1 is MDHEN and CDR2 is SYDVKM. CDR3 in amino acids: CASRFGGTGNTGELFF. DNA of the CDR3: TGTGCCAGCAGGTTCGGGGGGACAGGGAACACCGGGGAGCTGTTTTTT.

The chain joins TRBV4-3 to TRBJ2-3; TRBD2 agrees at 8 bases. V shed 0 bases and J 10 bases; nucleotides not matched to a gene: 6. The length of the CDR3 is 14 residues. Per germline, CDR1 LGHNA and CDR2 YSLEER. DNA for the CDR3: TGCGCCAGCAGCCAAGATCGGGGGGGGACCCCGCAGTATTTT. Protein sequence: CASSQDRGGTPQYF.

This sequence joins TRBV5-6 and TRBJ2-7, with 7 nucleotides matching TRBD1. The CDR3 runs 15 residues. The V and J ends lost 2 bases and 7 bases, in that order; junction bases with no gene match: 12. Per germline, CDR1 SGHDT and CDR2 YYEEEE. For the CDR3, the DNA is TGTGCCAGCAGCTTTAAAGACAGGGCCTACTTTGAGCAGTACTTC. It specifies CASSFKDRAYFEQYF. Together with reference TRBV5-6 and TRBJ2-7, the CDR3 gives the full variable domain: DAGVTQSPTHLIKTRGQQVTLRCSPKSGHDTVSWYQQALGQGPQFIFQYYEEEERQRGNFPDRFSGHQFPNYSSELNVNALLLGDSALYLCASSFKDRAYFEQYFGPGTRLTVT.

The chain recombines TRBV7-2 with TRBJ1-1, with a tentative D call TRBD1 (6 bases). The CDR3 totals 15 residues. V lost 1 base and J 11 bases, leaving 20 bases between the germline ends. The germline V gene encodes CDR1 SGHTA and CDR2 FQGNSA. The DNA of the CDR3 is TGTGCCAGCAGCTTAGGTCTGGGGGCGCAGGGTAGGGCTTTCTTT. Translating it yields CASSLGLGAQGRAFF.

This clone has only a few counts. This chain links TRBV5-1 with TRBJ2-1, with 7 bases fitting TRBD2. Looked up from germline, CDR1 is SGHRS and CDR2 is YFSETQ. The CDR3 spans 16 residues. The trim removed 4 bases at V and 1 base at J, leaving 8 bases unmatched. CDR3 nucleotide sequence: TGCGCCAGCAGCCCTTTTACGGGAGGTTCCTACAATGAGCAGTTCTTC. This sequence encodes CASSPFTGGSYNEQFF.

The J gene is TRBJ2-1, the V gene TRBV21-1; the table's D call, TRBD1, has no DNA check behind it. TRBV21-1 is noted as a pseudogene. The CDR3 runs 16 residues. The CDR3 loop reads CASSKEGQGDMNEQFF. The DNA of the CDR3 is TGTGCCAGCAGCAAAGAGGGGCAGGGGGATATGAATGAGCAGTTCTTC.

The rearrangement joins TRBV19 to TRBJ1-6; TRBD1 matches 10 bases. The germline CDR1 and CDR2 sequences are LNHDA and SQIVND (reference sequence). Trimming cost V 6 bases and J 10 bases; bases outside gene matches: 6. This CDR3 contains 14 residues. The CDR3 loop reads CASSLTGGRSPLHF. The CDR3 DNA reads TGTGCCAGTAGCCTGACAGGGGGCCGGTCACCCCTCCACTTT.

The chain couples TRBV18 to TRBJ1-2; D not certain. Germline values: CDR1 KGHSH, CDR2 LQKENI. V was clipped by 3 bases and J by 3 bases, with 8 bases between them. The CDR3 length is 13 residues. CDR3 sequence: CASSPEEDYGYTF. The CDR3 nucleotides read TGTGCCAGCTCACCTGAAGAGGACTATGGCTACACCTTC.

The chain uses TRBV7-8 and TRBJ2-1, with 10 positions matching TRBD2. This CDR3 region has 18 residues. Trimming removed 10 bases from V and 7 bases from J; junction bases left unmatched: 22. CDR1 and CDR2 (germline): SGHVS, FQNEAQ. CDR3 in amino acids: CATKNPTGLAGDGNEQFF. As DNA, the CDR3 is TGTGCCACCAAGAATCCGACAGGGCTAGCGGGAGACGGTAATGAGCAGTTCTTC.